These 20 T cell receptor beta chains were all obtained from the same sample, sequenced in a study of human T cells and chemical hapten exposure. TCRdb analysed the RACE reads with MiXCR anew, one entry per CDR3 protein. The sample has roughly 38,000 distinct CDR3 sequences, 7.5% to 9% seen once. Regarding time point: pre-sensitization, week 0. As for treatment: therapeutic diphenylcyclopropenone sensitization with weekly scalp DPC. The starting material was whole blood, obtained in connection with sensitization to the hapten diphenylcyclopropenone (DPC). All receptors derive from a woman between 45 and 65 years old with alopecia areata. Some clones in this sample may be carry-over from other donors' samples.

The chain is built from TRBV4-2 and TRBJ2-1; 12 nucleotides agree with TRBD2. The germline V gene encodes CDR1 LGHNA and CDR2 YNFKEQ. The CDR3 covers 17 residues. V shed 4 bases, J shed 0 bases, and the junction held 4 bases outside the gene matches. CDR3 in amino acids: CASSPRLAGDSYNEQFF. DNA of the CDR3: TGTGCCAGCAGCCCGAGACTAGCGGGGGACTCCTACAATGAGCAGTTCTTC.

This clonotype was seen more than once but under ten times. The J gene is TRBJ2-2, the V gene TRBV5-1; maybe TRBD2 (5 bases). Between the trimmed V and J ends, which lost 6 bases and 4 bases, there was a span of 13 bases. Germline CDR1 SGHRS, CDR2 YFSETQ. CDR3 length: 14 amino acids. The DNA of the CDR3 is TGCGCCAGCACCGGGGAATCGGGCACCGGGGAGCTGTTTTTT. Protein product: CASTGESGTGELFF.

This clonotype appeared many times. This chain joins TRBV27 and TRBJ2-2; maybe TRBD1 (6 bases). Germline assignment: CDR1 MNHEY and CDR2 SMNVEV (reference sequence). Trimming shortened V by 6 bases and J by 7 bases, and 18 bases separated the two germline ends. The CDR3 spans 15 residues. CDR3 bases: TGTGCCAGCAGCCTACCCCCAGGGGCGGGCGGGGAGCTGTTTTTT. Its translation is CASSLPPGAGGELFF.

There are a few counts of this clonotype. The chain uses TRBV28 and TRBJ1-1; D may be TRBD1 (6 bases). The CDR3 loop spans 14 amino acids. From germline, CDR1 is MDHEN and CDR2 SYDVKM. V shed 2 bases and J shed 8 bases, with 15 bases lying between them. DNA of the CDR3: TGTGCCAGCAGTTTAAGGGACACAACCGCAGAAGCTTTCTTT. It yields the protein CASSLRDTTAEAFF. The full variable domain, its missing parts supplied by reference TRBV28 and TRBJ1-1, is DVKVTQSSRYLVKRTGEKVFLECVQDMDHENMFWYRQDPGLGLRLIYFSYDVKMKEKGDIPEGYSVSREKKERFSLILESASTNQTSMYLCASSLRDTTAEAFFGQGTRLTVV.

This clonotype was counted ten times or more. This CDR3 reads CASSPPREVPTQYF. The CDR3 DNA reads TGTGCCAGCTCCCCCCCCCGGGAGGTCCCGACGCAGTATTTT. The V call is TRBV18, the J call TRBJ2-3; 7 bases are shared with TRBD2. CDR1 is KGHSH, CDR2 LQKENI, per germline. This CDR3 contains 14 residues. The ends lost 6 bases at V and 9 bases at J; junction bases unmatched: 12.

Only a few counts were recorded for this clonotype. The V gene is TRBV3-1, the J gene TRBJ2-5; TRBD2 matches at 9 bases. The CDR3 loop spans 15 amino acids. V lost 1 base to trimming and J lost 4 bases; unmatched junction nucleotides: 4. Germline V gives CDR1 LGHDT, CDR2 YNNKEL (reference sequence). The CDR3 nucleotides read TGTGCCAGCAGCCAAGGGCTAGCGGGAAGAGAGACCCAGTACTTC. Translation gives CASSQGLAGRETQYF.

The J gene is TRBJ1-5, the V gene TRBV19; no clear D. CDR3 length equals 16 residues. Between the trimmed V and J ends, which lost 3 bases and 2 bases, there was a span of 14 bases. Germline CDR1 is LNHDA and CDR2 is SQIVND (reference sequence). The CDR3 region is CASSMWEARGNQPQHF. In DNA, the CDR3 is TGTGCCAGTAGTATGTGGGAAGCGCGAGGCAATCAGCCCCAGCATTTT.

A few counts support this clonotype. CDR3 DNA: TGTGCCAGCAGCCCTAGACCCTACAATGAGCAGTTCTTC. It encodes CASSPRPYNEQFF. The rearrangement uses TRBV11-3 and TRBJ2-1; D not resolved. V was cut by 5 bases and J by 2 bases, with 7 bases left in between. The CDR3 sequence is 13 residues long. From germline, CDR1 is SGHNT and CDR2 YENEEA.

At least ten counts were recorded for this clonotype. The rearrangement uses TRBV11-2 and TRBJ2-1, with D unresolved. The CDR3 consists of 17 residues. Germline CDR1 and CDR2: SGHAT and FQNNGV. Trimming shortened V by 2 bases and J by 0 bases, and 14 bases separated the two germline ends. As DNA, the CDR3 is TGTGCCAGCAGCTTACGGTCGCGGCTGGGCTCCTACAATGAGCAGTTCTTC. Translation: CASSLRSRLGSYNEQFF.

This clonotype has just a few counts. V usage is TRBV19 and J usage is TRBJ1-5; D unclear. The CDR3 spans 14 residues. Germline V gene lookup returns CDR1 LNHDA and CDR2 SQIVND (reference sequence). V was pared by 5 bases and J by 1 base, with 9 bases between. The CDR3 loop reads CASSAGWSNQPQHF. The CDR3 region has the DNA TGTGCCAGTAGTGCTGGGTGGAGCAATCAGCCCCAGCATTTT.

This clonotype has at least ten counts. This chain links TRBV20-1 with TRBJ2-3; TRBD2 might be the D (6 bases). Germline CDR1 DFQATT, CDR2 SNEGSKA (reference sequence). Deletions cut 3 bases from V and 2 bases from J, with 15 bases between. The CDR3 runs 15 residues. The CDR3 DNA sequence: TGCAGTGCTAGTCCGACGACTAGTACCACAGATACGCAGTATTTT. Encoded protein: CSASPTTSTTDTQYF.

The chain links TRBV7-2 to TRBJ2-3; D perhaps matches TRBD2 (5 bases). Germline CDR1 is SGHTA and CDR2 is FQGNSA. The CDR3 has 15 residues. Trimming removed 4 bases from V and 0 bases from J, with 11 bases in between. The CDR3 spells CASSSRRTSTDTQYF. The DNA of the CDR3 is TGTGCCAGCAGCTCACGTAGGACTAGCACAGATACGCAGTATTTT. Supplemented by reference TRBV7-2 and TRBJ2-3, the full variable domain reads GAGVSQSPSNKVTEKGKDVELRCDPISGHTALYWYRQSLGQGLEFLIYFQGNSAPDKSGLPSDRFSAERTGGSVSTLTIQRTQQEDSAVYLCASSSRRTSTDTQYFGPGTRLTVL.

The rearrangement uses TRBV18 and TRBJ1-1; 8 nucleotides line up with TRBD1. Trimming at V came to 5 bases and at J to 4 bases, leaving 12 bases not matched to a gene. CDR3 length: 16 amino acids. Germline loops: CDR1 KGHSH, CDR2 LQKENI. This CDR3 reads CASSVNRGSEGTEAFF. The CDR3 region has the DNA TGTGCCAGCTCAGTCAACAGGGGGAGCGAGGGCACTGAAGCTTTCTTT.

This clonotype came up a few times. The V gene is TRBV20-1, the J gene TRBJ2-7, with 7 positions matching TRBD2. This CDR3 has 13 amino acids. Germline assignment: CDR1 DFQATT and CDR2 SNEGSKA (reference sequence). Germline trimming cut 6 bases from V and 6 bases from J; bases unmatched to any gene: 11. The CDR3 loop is CSAGGNSVGEQYF. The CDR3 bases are TGCAGTGCGGGAGGGAACTCCGTCGGCGAGCAGTACTTC.

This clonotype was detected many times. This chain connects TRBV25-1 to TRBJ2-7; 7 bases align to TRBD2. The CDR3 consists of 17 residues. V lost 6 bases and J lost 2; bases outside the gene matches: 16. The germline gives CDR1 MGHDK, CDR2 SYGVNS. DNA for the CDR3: TGTGCCAGCAGGGGGGTAGCGGGCGTCCCCTTCCCCTACGAGCAGTACTTC. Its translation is CASRGVAGVPFPYEQYF.

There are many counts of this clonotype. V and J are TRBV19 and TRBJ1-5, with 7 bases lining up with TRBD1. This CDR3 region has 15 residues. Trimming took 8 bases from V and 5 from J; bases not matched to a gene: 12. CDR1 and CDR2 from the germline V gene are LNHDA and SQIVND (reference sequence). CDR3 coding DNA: TGTGCCAGTCAAGGGAGACAGGGCGAGCATCAGCCCCAGCATTTT. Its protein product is CASQGRQGEHQPQHF.

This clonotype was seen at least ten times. CDR3 in DNA: TGTGCCAGCAGTTACTCAGACATATCGCCCCAGCATTTT. Residues: CASSYSDISPQHF. The chain uses TRBV6-5 and TRBJ1-5; D gene uncertain. This CDR3 spans 13 amino acids. Trimming shortened V by 0 bases and J by 9 bases, and 9 bases separated the two germline ends. Per the germline V gene, CDR1 is MNHEY and CDR2 is SVGAGI.

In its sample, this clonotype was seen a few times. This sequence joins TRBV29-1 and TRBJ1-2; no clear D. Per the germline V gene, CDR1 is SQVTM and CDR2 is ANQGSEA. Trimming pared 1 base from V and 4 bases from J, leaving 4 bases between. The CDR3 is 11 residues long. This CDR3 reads CSVEGIYGYTF. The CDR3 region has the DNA TGCAGCGTTGAAGGGATCTATGGCTACACCTTC.

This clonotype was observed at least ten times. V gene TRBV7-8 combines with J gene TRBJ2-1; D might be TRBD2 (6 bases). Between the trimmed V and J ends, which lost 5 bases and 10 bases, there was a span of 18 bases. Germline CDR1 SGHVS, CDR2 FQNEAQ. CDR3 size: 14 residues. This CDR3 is CASSAGTPSIEQFF. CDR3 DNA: TGTGCCAGCAGCGCAGGGACTCCCAGCATAGAGCAGTTCTTC.

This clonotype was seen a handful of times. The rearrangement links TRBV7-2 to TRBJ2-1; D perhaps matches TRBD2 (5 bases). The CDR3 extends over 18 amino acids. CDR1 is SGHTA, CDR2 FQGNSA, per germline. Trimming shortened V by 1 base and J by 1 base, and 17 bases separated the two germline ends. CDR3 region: CASSLVPTRGYSYNEQFF. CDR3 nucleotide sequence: TGTGCCAGCAGCTTAGTACCCACTAGAGGCTATTCCTACAATGAGCAGTTCTTC.